Shown below are 22 T cell receptor beta chains from a single sample sequenced in a study of shared clonotypes between healthy human individuals. The table came from immunoSEQ multiplex PCR; TCRdb's copy has only in-frame clones and leaves some out. The sample includes more than 2 million clones, nearly 97% of them seen just once. Sequenced material: naive CD4+ T cells sorted from blood. Subset indicated: CD45RA+ positively selected. The receptors were sampled from a man aged 18 to 29 in good health.

This clone was observed once. The V call is TRBV2, the J call TRBJ1-2; 8 bases agree with TRBD1. The CDR3 length is 14 residues. V shed 8 bases, J shed 5 bases, and the junction held 10 bases outside the gene matches. Per germline, CDR1 SNHLY and CDR2 FYNNEI. The CDR3 spells CASRDRWLGYGYTF. DNA of the CDR3: TGTGCCAGCCGGGACAGGTGGCTCGGATATGGCTACACCTTC.

The chain employs TRBV2 and TRBJ2-7; 12 bases agree with TRBD1. Germline lookup yields CDR1 SNHLY and CDR2 FYNNEI. CDR3 length: 16 residues. The J segment lost 2 bases and the V segment lost 6 bases, leaving 8 bases of the junction unmatched. DNA of the CDR3: TGTGCCAGCAGCCCCAGCGGGACAGGGGGCACCTACGAGCAGTACTTC. Its translation is CASSPSGTGGTYEQYF.

This chain joins TRBV11-2 and TRBJ2-5; 8 bases line up with TRBD2. The ends lost 1 base at V and 4 bases at J; junction bases unmatched: 5. Looked up from germline, CDR1 is SGHAT and CDR2 is FQNNGV. This CDR3 has 15 amino acids. CDR3 coding DNA: TGTGCCAGCAGCTTAGCAGCGGGAGTGGGAGAGACCCAGTACTTC. It yields the protein CASSLAAGVGETQYF. The full variable domain, rest sourced from reference TRBV11-2 and TRBJ2-5, is EAGVAQSPRYKIIEKRQSVAFWCNPISGHATLYWYQQILGQGPKLLIQFQNNGVVDDSQLPKDRFSAERLKGVDSTLKIQPAKLEDSAVYLCASSLAAGVGETQYFGPGTRLLVL.

On this clone itself: Other DNA sequences from this sample encode an identical CDR3 as well. The genes are TRBV6-5 and TRBJ2-7, with D tentatively TRBD1 or TRBD2 (5 bases each). V was cut by 6 bases and J by 0 bases, with 15 bases left in between. CDR1 is MNHEY and CDR2 is SVGAGI in the germline V gene. The CDR3 runs to 15 residues. Written as DNA, the CDR3 is TGTGCCAGCAGCCCTAGCCAGGGAAGCTCCTACGAGCAGTACTTC. It translates to CASSPSQGSSYEQYF.

This chain uses TRBV5-1 with TRBJ2-1; possible D gene TRBD2, 5 bases. Trimming left V 7 bases short and J 2 bases short, with 16 bases between. The germline CDR1 and CDR2 sequences are SGHRS and YFSETQ. The CDR3 is 15 amino acids. The CDR3: CASHGGGETYNEQFF. The CDR3 DNA sequence: TGCGCCAGCCATGGAGGCGGAGAGACCTACAATGAGCAGTTCTTC.

The chain recombines TRBV28 with TRBJ2-7, with D perhaps TRBD1 (5 bases). CDR1 is MDHEN, CDR2 SYDVKM, per germline. V was pared by 5 bases and J by 2 bases, with 13 bases between. This CDR3 contains 14 residues. The CDR3 bases are TGTGCCAGCAGTCCATACCGACAGCCCTACGAGCAGTACTTC. The encoded protein is CASSPYRQPYEQYF.

This clone was recorded only once. CDR3: CASRRGQSLEAFF. CDR3 in DNA: TGTGCCAGCAGGCGGGGGCAGAGTCTTGAAGCTTTCTTT. The J gene is TRBJ1-1, the V gene TRBV6-5; TRBD1 is a possible D gene (6 bases). V was cut by 6 bases and J by 7 bases, with 15 bases left in between. Germline lookup yields CDR1 MNHEY and CDR2 SVGAGI. The CDR3 runs 13 residues.

The chain carries TRBV28 and TRBJ1-2; TRBD1 matches at 11 bases. Germline V CDR1 and CDR2: MDHEN, SYDVKM. This CDR3 has 15 residues. The V segment lost 5 bases and the J segment 7 bases; nucleotides outside the gene matches: 9. The chain's CDR3 is CASSSSGTGGFGYTF. In DNA, the CDR3 is TGTGCCAGCAGTAGCTCCGGGACAGGGGGATTTGGCTACACCTTC.

The V and J genes are TRBV6-6 and TRBJ1-1; D might be TRBD1 (5 bases). V lost 7 bases and J 1 base, leaving 13 bases between the germline ends. Germline CDR1 and CDR2: MNHNY and SVGAGI (reference sequence). CDR3 size: 14 residues. CDR3 residues: CASTKGPTNTEAFF. The CDR3, as DNA: TGTGCCAGCACCAAGGGACCGACGAACACTGAAGCTTTCTTT.

The chain joins TRBV15 to TRBJ1-2; 9 nucleotides line up with TRBD1. The V gene end was trimmed by 7 bases and the J gene end by 2 bases; junction bases not matched to a gene: 5. CDR3 length equals 14 residues. Germline CDR1 is LNHNV and CDR2 is YYDKDF (reference sequence). The CDR3 nucleotides read TGTGCCACCAACCTAGGACAGGGGAACTATGGCTACACCTTC. Translation: CATNLGQGNYGYTF.

This clone was seen just once. The V call is TRBV10-3, the J call TRBJ1-1; TRBD1 agrees at 7 bases. Germline V lookup: CDR1 ENHRY, CDR2 SYGVKD. This CDR3 spans 15 amino acids. The junction had 9 bases not matched to a gene; V was cut back by 8 bases and J by 0 bases. In DNA form, the CDR3 reads TGTGCCATCCGAAGTTCCGGGACAGTGAACACTGAAGCTTTCTTT. Protein product: CAIRSSGTVNTEAFF.

CDR3 DNA: TGCGCCAGCAGTGAGAACCGGCCCTCCTACGAGCAGTACTTC. Encoded protein: CASSENRPSYEQYF. The genes are TRBV10-2 and TRBJ2-7; D is ambiguous. The CDR3 spans 14 residues. The ends were cut back, 2 bases at V and 0 bases at J, with 8 bases in the middle. Looked up from germline, CDR1 is WSHSY and CDR2 is SAAADI.

V and J are TRBV19 and TRBJ1-5, with a tentative D call TRBD1 (6 bases). The CDR3 has 15 residues. Germline values: CDR1 LNHDA, CDR2 SQIVND (reference sequence). Trimming left V 3 bases short and J 2 bases short, with 11 bases between. CDR3 nucleotide sequence: TGTGCCAGTAGTATGGACGGGGGCGGCAATCAGCCCCAGCATTTT. This sequence encodes CASSMDGGGNQPQHF.

J is TRBJ1-4 and V is TRBV4-1; perhaps TRBD1 as D (6 bases). CDR3 length: 14 amino acids. Germline-derived CDR1 and CDR2 are MGHRA and YSYEKL. V was cut by 4 bases and J by 3 bases, with 9 bases left in between. DNA of the CDR3: TGCGCCAGCAGCCCGGGACAATCTAATGAAAAACTGTTTTTT. This translates into CASSPGQSNEKLFF.

The chain has TRBV5-1 and TRBJ2-7, with 11 bases matching TRBD1. Germline V CDR1 and CDR2: SGHRS, YFSETQ. This CDR3 contains 14 residues. The trim removed 0 bases at V and 6 bases at J, leaving 2 bases unmatched. Here the CDR3 DNA reads TGCGCCAGCAGCTTGGGGACAGGGGGCGTCGAGCAGTACTTC. The encoded protein is CASSLGTGGVEQYF.

The chain has TRBV27 and TRBJ1-1, with a tentative D call TRBD1 (5 bases). This CDR3 contains 14 residues. Looked up from germline, CDR1 is MNHEY and CDR2 is SMNVEV (reference sequence). The V and J ends lost 2 bases and 5 bases respectively, with 12 bases between them. CDR3: CASSLVGGTTEAFF. As DNA, the CDR3 is TGTGCCAGCAGTTTAGTTGGAGGGACGACTGAAGCTTTCTTT.

The chain carries TRBV14 and TRBJ2-4; D is perhaps TRBD1 (6 bases). Germline CDR1 is SGHDN and CDR2 is FVKESK. CDR3 length: 18 residues. V was shortened by 0 bases and J by 1 base, with 16 bases between the two germline ends. The CDR3 loop reads CASSQDKWGRAAKNIQYF. In DNA, the CDR3 is TGTGCCAGCAGCCAAGATAAGTGGGGGCGGGCGGCCAAAAACATTCAGTACTTC.

This chain joins TRBV6-1 and TRBJ1-2; D remains ambiguous. Deletions cut 3 bases from V and 1 base from J, with 9 bases between. The CDR3 spans 14 residues. CDR1 is MNHNS and CDR2 is SASEGT in the germline V gene. The CDR3, as DNA: TGTGCCAGCAGTGATAGTGTCCGTAACTATGGCTACACCTTC. Its translation is CASSDSVRNYGYTF.

The gene calls are TRBV7-8 and TRBJ1-1; the D is unclear. The CDR3 totals 14 residues. Between the trimmed V and J ends, which lost 2 bases and 2 bases, there was a span of 9 bases. Germline V gene data show CDR1 as SGHVS and CDR2 as FQNEAQ. CDR3 DNA: TGTGCCAGCAGCTTAATGGGAACCAACACTGAAGCTTTCTTT. Translating gives CASSLMGTNTEAFF.

The V gene is TRBV28, the J gene TRBJ1-3; no firm D call. The CDR3 totals 13 residues. The ends were cut back, 6 bases at V and 2 bases at J, with 8 bases in the middle. CDR1 and CDR2 from the germline V gene are MDHEN and SYDVKM. DNA of the CDR3: TGTGCCAGCAGCGTCCATACTGGAAACACCATATATTTT. Residues: CASSVHTGNTIYF.

This clone was recorded once. V gene TRBV7-8 combines with J gene TRBJ2-7; D not resolved. The V and J ends lost 5 bases and 7 bases respectively, with 12 bases between them. The germline V gene has CDR1 SGHVS and CDR2 FQNEAQ. The CDR3 runs 12 residues. CDR3 DNA sequence: TGTGCCAGCAGCACAAATCTAGGGGAGCAGTACTTC. It specifies CASSTNLGEQYF.

The gene calls are TRBV5-3 and TRBJ1-1, with D possibly matching TRBD1 (5 bases). TRBV5-3 is annotated as an ORF whose role is uncertain. Between the trimmed V and J ends, which lost 10 bases and 0 bases, there was a span of 10 bases. This CDR3 has 12 residues. The CDR3 region is CALQEMNTEAFF. The CDR3 DNA reads TGTGCCTTACAGGAGATGAACACTGAAGCTTTCTTT.